The clone carrying this T cell receptor (beta chain) has only a few counts. Its antigen is unidentified. As for the donors, each was a healthy bone marrow donor. These data come from a study of cytomegalovirus exposure and HLA in healthy donors. Study context: Researchers found that roughly 81% of around 400 genotyped donors fell within the Caucasian-associated ancestry cluster. General study points: The authors enumerated roughly 160 TCR beta chains as linked to cytomegalovirus.

The germline V gene has CDR1 SEHNR and CDR2 FQNEAQ (reference sequence). V was shortened by 5 bases and J by 0 bases, with 10 bases between the two germline ends. The length of the CDR3 is 15 residues. The PCR ran on 60 Vbeta and 13 Jbeta primers. Assay: immunoSEQ multiplex PCR; the TCRdb copy retains only in-frame clones and omits some. The sample carries about 94,000 clones, around three fifths recorded once. Material: PBMCs. The source is a man in his thirties or forties in good health and CMV-seronegative. V is TRBV7-9 and J is TRBJ1-4, with D perhaps TRBD1 (5 bases). CDR3 DNA: TGTGCCAGCAGCCCGGGGGGATCAACTAATGAAAAACTGTTTTTT. It yields the protein CASSPGGSTNEKLFF.